The 30 T cell receptor beta chains listed next were all sequenced from one sample in a study of cytomegalovirus exposure and HLA in healthy donors. A multiplex PCR was run with 60 Vbeta primers and 13 Jbeta primers. The protocol was immunoSEQ multiplex PCR, while the TCRdb copy is restricted to in-frame clones and leaves out a portion. The sample gives fewer than 150,000 clones, 73% of which show up once; around 15% is in the top ten. Material for sequencing was PBMCs. The origin of the receptors is a human donor in good health.

The chain has TRBV2 and TRBJ1-1, with 9 bases that match TRBD1. This CDR3 has 16 amino acids. Trimming removed 8 bases from V and 1 base from J; junction bases left unmatched: 11. Germline CDR1 is SNHLY and CDR2 is FYNNEI. The CDR3 DNA sequence: TGTGCCAGCGACTTCATGGGACAGGGATCGAACACTGAAGCTTTCTTT. It codes for CASDFMGQGSNTEAFF.

CDR3: CASSGGAPREQYF. The CDR3 nucleotides read TGTGCCAGCAGTGGCGGGGCCCCCCGCGAGCAGTACTTC. The chain recombines TRBV6-1 with TRBJ2-7; tentatively, D is TRBD2 (6 bases). This CDR3 comprises 13 residues. Trimming removed 4 bases at V and 6 bases at J, with 13 bases between. Germline CDR1 and CDR2: MNHNS and SASEGT.

The rearrangement links TRBV30 to TRBJ2-5; 7 positions agree with TRBD1. The CDR3 has 11 residues. V dropped 5 bases and J dropped 7; count of bases not matched to a gene: 4. Germline V gene sequence: CDR1 GTSNPN, CDR2 SVGIG (reference sequence). CDR3 coding DNA: TGTGCCTGGGGGACAGCGAGGACCCAGTACTTC. Translated, it gives CAWGTARTQYF.

The chain is built from TRBV27 and TRBJ2-7; D remains ambiguous. V shed 6 bases and J shed 3 bases, with 12 bases lying between them. The CDR3 is made up of 13 amino acids. Per the germline V gene, CDR1 is MNHEY and CDR2 is SMNVEV (reference sequence). The chain's CDR3 is CASSPWAGYEQYF. Here the CDR3 DNA reads TGTGCCAGCAGCCCATGGGCAGGCTACGAGCAGTACTTC.

The table lists this clone with a few counts. The genes are TRBV7-9 and TRBJ2-1; no firm D call. The length of the CDR3 is 14 residues. The V end was cut by 5 bases, the J end by 1 base, with 9 bases between. The V gene's germline CDR1 is SEHNR and CDR2 FQNEAQ (reference sequence). CDR3 sequence: CASSPASSYNEQFF. CDR3 bases: TGTGCCAGCAGCCCAGCGAGTTCCTACAATGAGCAGTTCTTC.

V usage is TRBV9 and J usage is TRBJ2-1; D not resolved. The V end lost 3 bases, the J end lost 8 bases, and 12 bases lay between the germline ends. This CDR3 has 13 residues. CDR1 and CDR2 from the germline V gene are SGDLS and YYNGEE. The CDR3 sequence is CASSGPRRDEQFF. The CDR3 nucleotides read TGTGCCAGCAGCGGACCGAGACGGGATGAGCAGTTCTTC.

The chain has TRBV6-1 and TRBJ2-1, with 9 bases aligning to TRBD1. Trimming at V came to 6 bases and at J to 7 bases, leaving 1 base not matched to a gene. The CDR3 is 12 residues long. Germline values: CDR1 MNHNS, CDR2 SASEGT. CDR3 coding DNA: TGTGCCAGCAGCGGGACAGGGAATGAGCAGTTCTTC. The encoded protein is CASSGTGNEQFF.

The gene calls are TRBV5-4 and TRBJ2-3; D perhaps matches TRBD2 (6 bases). Trimming took 4 bases from V and 6 from J, leaving 12 bases between them. Germline V gene sequence: CDR1 SGHNT, CDR2 YYREEE (reference sequence). This CDR3 comprises 13 residues. In nucleotides, the CDR3 is TGTGCCAGCAGCCCCGGGGGTAGGGATACGCAGTATTTT. This gives the protein CASSPGGRDTQYF.

The chain couples TRBV28 to TRBJ2-4; weak D call: TRBD1 (6 bases). V was clipped by 4 bases and J by 8 bases, with 27 bases between them. CDR3 length: 18 residues. The V gene's germline CDR1 is MDHEN and CDR2 SYDVKM. The CDR3 region has the DNA TGTGCCAGCAGTTCCAGGGAAGGGGCAGGGGTTGTTTGGGACATTCAGTACTTC. This sequence encodes CASSSREGAGVVWDIQYF.

V gene TRBV5-1 combines with J gene TRBJ1-2; D call uncertain. This CDR3 region has 13 residues. From germline, CDR1 is SGHRS and CDR2 YFSETQ. V was clipped by 1 base and J by 0 bases, with 4 bases between them. The CDR3 sequence is CASSLLSNYGYTF. CDR3 nucleotide sequence: TGCGCCAGCAGCTTGCTGTCTAACTATGGCTACACCTTC.

This clone has just a few counts. The rearrangement uses TRBV5-1 and TRBJ2-3; possible D gene TRBD1, 5 bases. The V end was cut by 1 base, the J end by 0 bases, with 9 bases between. CDR3 size: 15 residues. Germline CDR1 is SGHRS and CDR2 is YFSETQ. The CDR3 is CASSLRDRSTDTQYF. DNA of the CDR3: TGCGCCAGCAGCTTGCGAGACAGAAGCACAGATACGCAGTATTTT.

The chain couples TRBV6-5 to TRBJ1-1; D remains unclear. In germline, CDR1 is MNHEY, CDR2 SVGAGI. Trimming pared 8 bases from V and 4 bases from J, leaving 8 bases between. The CDR3 sequence is 11 residues long. CDR3 in amino acids: CASWRGTEAFF. The CDR3 nucleotides are TGTGCCAGCTGGAGAGGCACTGAAGCTTTCTTT.

The chain joins TRBV4-2 to TRBJ2-6; D gene uncertain. The CDR3 has 16 amino acids. Germline assignment: CDR1 LGHNA and CDR2 YNFKEQ. Trimming stripped 1 base from V and 0 bases from J, with 7 bases between. This CDR3 is CASSQGHVSGANVLTF. As DNA, the CDR3 is TGTGCCAGCAGCCAAGGACACGTCTCTGGGGCCAACGTCCTGACTTTC.

The chain links TRBV5-6 to TRBJ1-4, with D perhaps matching TRBD1 (5 bases). V was shortened by 4 bases and J by 6 bases, with 13 bases between the two germline ends. The CDR3 is 14 amino acids. The V gene's germline CDR1 is SGHDT and CDR2 YYEEEE. The CDR3 DNA reads as TGTGCCAGCAGCGTACAGGTCGTGGATGAAAAACTGTTTTTT. Its translation is CASSVQVVDEKLFF.

The rearrangement joins TRBV5-6 to TRBJ2-7, with D uncertain. The CDR3 sequence is 13 residues long. Between the trimmed V and J ends, which lost 2 bases and 6 bases, there was a span of 12 bases. Per germline, CDR1 SGHDT and CDR2 YYEEEE. CDR3 nucleotides: TGTGCCAGCAGCTTTCTAGTTTCGTCCGAGCAGTACTTC. Translated, it gives CASSFLVSSEQYF.

The chain uses TRBV6-1 and TRBJ2-3, with D possibly matching TRBD1 (5 bases). This CDR3 contains 17 residues. Deletions cut 1 base from V and 0 bases from J, with 14 bases between. The germline V gene encodes CDR1 MNHNS and CDR2 SASEGT. In DNA form, the CDR3 reads TGTGCCAGCAGTGAAGGCCGACAGCACCCTAGCACAGATACGCAGTATTTT. Translation gives CASSEGRQHPSTDTQYF.

The genes are TRBV5-4 and TRBJ2-3, with D maybe TRBD2 (6 bases). Looked up from germline, CDR1 is SGHNT and CDR2 is YYREEE (reference sequence). The CDR3 contains 14 residues. V dropped 4 bases and J dropped 0 bases, with 9 bases sitting between them. The CDR3 sequence is CASSDRGSTDTQYF. The CDR3 DNA is TGTGCCAGCAGCGATCGGGGGAGCACAGATACGCAGTATTTT.

The V and J genes are TRBV18 and TRBJ1-1; D unclear. V was clipped by 6 bases and J by 4 bases, with 12 bases between them. This CDR3 contains 13 residues. Germline-derived CDR1 and CDR2 are KGHSH and LQKENI. In DNA, the CDR3 is TGTGCCAGCTCCGACGGGATGAGCACTGAAGCTTTCTTT. This gives the protein CASSDGMSTEAFF.

The V call is TRBV11-3, the J call TRBJ2-3, with D possibly TRBD1 on 7 matching bases. Germline assignment: CDR1 SGHNT and CDR2 YENEEA. V was cut by 4 bases and J by 4 bases, with 12 bases left in between. CDR3 length: 14 amino acids. The CDR3 sequence is CASSSRDSPDTQYF. As DNA, the CDR3 is TGTGCCAGCAGCTCGCGGGACAGCCCAGATACGCAGTATTTT.

The rearrangement links TRBV28 to TRBJ2-7; 9 positions agree with TRBD1. Germline trimming cut 7 bases from V and 7 bases from J; bases unmatched to any gene: 20. Germline-derived CDR1 and CDR2 are MDHEN and SYDVKM. The CDR3 contains 17 residues. CDR3 sequence reads: CASTPLWTGAATEEQYF. The CDR3 DNA reads as TGTGCCAGCACTCCGTTATGGACAGGGGCCGCGACTGAGGAGCAGTACTTC.

This chain connects TRBV19 to TRBJ1-2; TRBD1 might be the D (6 bases). Germline lookup yields CDR1 LNHDA and CDR2 SQIVND (reference sequence). The germline V and J ends were trimmed by 0 bases and 3 bases, with 14 bases remaining between them. This CDR3 is built from 16 residues. The chain's CDR3 is CASSIDTGLTDYGYTF. The CDR3 DNA reads as TGTGCCAGTAGTATAGATACAGGGCTAACGGACTATGGCTACACCTTC.

This chain uses TRBV5-1 with TRBJ2-5; 10 bases are a match to TRBD2. The CDR3 totals 15 residues. Per the germline V gene, CDR1 is SGHRS and CDR2 is YFSETQ. V shed 3 bases, J shed 5 bases, and the junction held 7 bases outside the gene matches. CDR3 nucleotides: TGCGCCAGCAGCTCCGTCAGCGGGGGGGCGGAGACCCAGTACTTC. It yields the protein CASSSVSGGAETQYF.

V is TRBV29-1 and J is TRBJ2-7, with D unclear. The V gene's germline CDR1 is SQVTM and CDR2 ANQGSEA. The CDR3 consists of 13 residues. V lost 3 bases and J lost 2, with 11 bases in between. The CDR3 DNA is TGCAGCGTTGAGACTTCACACACCTACGAGCAGTACTTC. Protein sequence: CSVETSHTYEQYF.

This clone has just a few counts. The V call is TRBV15, the J call TRBJ2-1; TRBD2 is a possible D gene (6 bases). The CDR3 sequence is 16 residues long. Deletions cut 5 bases from V and 6 bases from J, with 20 bases between. Per germline, CDR1 LNHNV and CDR2 YYDKDF (reference sequence). CDR3 nucleotides: TGTGCCACCAGCCGTGCCGGGGGTTCGGAGGTCAATGAGCAGTTCTTC. Its protein is CATSRAGGSEVNEQFF.

The chain couples TRBV18 to TRBJ1-2; 7 bases match TRBD1. The CDR3 is 14 residues long. V dropped 3 bases and J dropped 2; count of bases not matched to a gene: 3. CDR1 is KGHSH and CDR2 is LQKENI in the germline V gene. The CDR3 nucleotides read TGTGCCAGCTCACCCACGGGACAGAACTATGGCTACACCTTC. Translating gives CASSPTGQNYGYTF.

This chain connects TRBV5-6 to TRBJ1-6, with D possibly TRBD1 on 5 matching bases. Germline V lookup: CDR1 SGHDT, CDR2 YYEEEE. Between the trimmed V and J ends, which lost 3 bases and 7 bases, there was a span of 20 bases. The CDR3 has 17 amino acids. CDR3 loop: CASSSLQALGWNSPLHF. The CDR3 DNA sequence: TGTGCCAGCAGCTCACTACAGGCCCTGGGGTGGAATTCACCCCTCCACTTT.

The chain uses TRBV4-1 and TRBJ2-3; D gene unclear. The CDR3 sequence is 18 residues long. Germline CDR1 is MGHRA and CDR2 is YSYEKL. V lost 2 bases to trimming and J lost 0 bases, with 18 bases between them. CDR3 nucleotides: TGCGCCAGCAGCCAATCCCCCTCTACTGACTCTAGCACAGATACGCAGTATTTT. This sequence encodes CASSQSPSTDSSTDTQYF.

The CDR3 nucleotides are TGCGCCAGCAGCTTGACGGTTACCGGGGAGCTGTTTTTT. It yields the protein CASSLTVTGELFF. The J gene is TRBJ2-2, the V gene TRBV5-1; no firm D call. Germline V gene lookup returns CDR1 SGHRS and CDR2 YFSETQ. Trimming left V 1 base short and J 5 bases short, with 6 bases between. The CDR3 runs 13 residues.

The V gene is TRBV2, the J gene TRBJ1-2; no clear D. The germline V gene has CDR1 SNHLY and CDR2 FYNNEI. This CDR3 is built from 14 residues. The V and J ends lost 3 bases and 2 bases respectively, with 10 bases between them. The CDR3 loop reads CASSDGRVNYGYTF. CDR3 DNA sequence: TGTGCCAGCAGTGACGGGAGGGTGAACTATGGCTACACCTTC.

V is TRBV11-3 and J is TRBJ2-1, with a weak D call TRBD2 (6 bases). V lost 4 bases to trimming and J lost 9 bases, with 16 bases between them. The CDR3 is 14 residues long. Germline CDR1 reads SGHNT; CDR2 reads YENEEA. The CDR3 coding sequence is TGTGCCAGCAGCTCTGGGGATACGGGAGCTGAGCAGTTCTTC. Its translation is CASSSGDTGAEQFF.